This T cell receptor (beta chain) is from a study of blood T cells in healthy people across ages. At least ten counts were recorded for this clonotype. Its antigen is not identified. Germline CDR1 reads SQVTM; CDR2 reads ANQGSEA. The CDR3 has 13 residues. The V gene lost 5 bases and the J gene lost 1 base, with 11 bases spanning the gap. Points from the study as a whole: Diversity of TCR beta per million T cells declined in a roughly linear way with age. Across samples, TCR beta diversity tracked strongly with naive T cell percentage. Relative to aged donors, long-lived donors carried more naive CD4+ cells and displayed higher diversity.

The draw of peripheral blood yielded approximately 11 milliliters from each donor. A sample-barcoded 5' primer and a J-beta primer mix were used in a second PCR of roughly 6 to 12 cycles. TCRdb re-derived calls from the 5' RACE reads in MiXCR, one entry per CDR3 protein. The table includes 600,000 to 800,000 distinct CDR3 sequences, roughly half detected once. The source of this sequence is a woman older than 75 in good health. Source material: blood. V is TRBV29-1 and J is TRBJ2-5, with unresolved D. This CDR3 reads CSVNRGAQETQYF. The CDR3 DNA follows: TGCAGCGTTAACCGTGGAGCCCAAGAGACCCAGTACTTC.